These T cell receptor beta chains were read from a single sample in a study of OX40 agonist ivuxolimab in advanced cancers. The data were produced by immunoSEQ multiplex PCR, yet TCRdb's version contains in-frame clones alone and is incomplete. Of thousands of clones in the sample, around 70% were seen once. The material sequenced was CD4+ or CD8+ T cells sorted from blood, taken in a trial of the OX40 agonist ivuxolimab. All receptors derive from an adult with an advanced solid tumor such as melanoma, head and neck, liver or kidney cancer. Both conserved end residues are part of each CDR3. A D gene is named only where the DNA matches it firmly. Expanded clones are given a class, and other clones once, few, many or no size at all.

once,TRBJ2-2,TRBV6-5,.,TGTGCCAGCAGCTCCGGAGGGGGCCACACCGGGGAGCTGTTTTTT,CASSSGGGHTGELFF
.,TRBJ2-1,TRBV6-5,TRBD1,TGTGCCAGCACCGCCGGGACAGGCACAAACAATGAGCAGTTCTTC,CASTAGTGTNNEQFF
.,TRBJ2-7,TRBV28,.,TGTGCCAGCAGCCCCAGGGGAAGCTACGAGCAGTACTTC,CASSPRGSYEQYF
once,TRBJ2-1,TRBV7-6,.,TGTGCCAGCAGCCCCGATAGCCATGAGCAGTTCTTC,CASSPDSHEQFF
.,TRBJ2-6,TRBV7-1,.,TGTGCCAGCAGCTGGGGAAAACGAGGACAAAGTCGGGCCAACGTCCTTACTTTC,CASSWGKRGQSRANVLTF
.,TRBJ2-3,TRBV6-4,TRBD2,TGTGCCAGCAGTGAAGCTAGCGGGAGCCCAGATACGCAGTATTTT,CASSEASGSPDTQYF
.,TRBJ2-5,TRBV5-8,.,TGTGCCAGCAGCGATGGGGCGGGGGAGACCCAGTACTTC,CASSDGAGETQYF
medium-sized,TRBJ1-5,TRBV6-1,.,TGTGCCAGCAGTGAAGCAGGGGGCAATCAGCCCCAGCATTTT,CASSEAGGNQPQHF
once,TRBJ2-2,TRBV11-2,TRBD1,TGTGCCAGCAGCCCCAGGGGGCGGGTCACCGGGGAGCTGTTTTTT,CASSPRGRVTGELFF
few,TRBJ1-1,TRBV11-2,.,TGTGCCAGCAGCTTAGGGCAGCTCAACACTGAAGCTTTCTTT,CASSLGQLNTEAFF
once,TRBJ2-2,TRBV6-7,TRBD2,TGTGCCAGCAGTCTGACTAGCGCGAACACCGGGGAGCTGTTTTTT,CASSLTSANTGELFF
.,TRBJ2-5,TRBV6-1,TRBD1,TGTGCCAGCAGTGGAAGGGACAGCCCCCGAGAGACCCAGTACTTC,CASSGRDSPRETQYF
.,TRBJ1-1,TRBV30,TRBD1,TGTGCCTGGAGTGTCCCCCCGGGACAGGGGGTAATTGGGATGAACACTGAAGCTTTCTTT,CAWSVPPGQGVIGMNTEAFF
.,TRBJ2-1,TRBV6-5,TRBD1,TGTGCCAGCAGAGGACAGGGTGTTCATGAGCAGTTCTTC,CASRGQGVHEQFF
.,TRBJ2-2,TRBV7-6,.,TGTGCCAGCAGCCCGGGGGTGGGTTCGAACACCGGGGAGCTGTTTTTT,CASSPGVGSNTGELFF
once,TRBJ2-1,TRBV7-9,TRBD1,TGTGCCAGCACTGGACAGGGATCTTACAATGAGCAGTTCTTC,CASTGQGSYNEQFF
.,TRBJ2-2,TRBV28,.,TGTGCCAGCAGTTTGTCAGGATCGCGGGAGCTGTTTTTT,CASSLSGSRELFF
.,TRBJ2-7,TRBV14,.,TGTGCCAGCAGCCAAGATGGGGACTACGAGCAGTACTTC,CASSQDGDYEQYF
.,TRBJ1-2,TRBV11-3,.,TGTGCCAGCAGCTTAGCGTATAACAGAGCTAACTATGGCTACACCTTC,CASSLAYNRANYGYTF
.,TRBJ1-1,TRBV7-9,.,TGTGCCAGCAGGGGGTTGATGAACACTGAAGCTTTCTTT,CASRGLMNTEAFF
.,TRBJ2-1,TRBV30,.,TGTGCCTGGAGTACAGACAGTTCATACAATGAGCAGTTCTTC,CAWSTDSSYNEQFF
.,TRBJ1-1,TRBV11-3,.,TGTGCCAGCAGCTTTGGGGGGGCAAGTGAAGCTTTCTTT,CASSFGGASEAFF
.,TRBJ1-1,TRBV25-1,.,TGTGCCAGCAGTGTGGGTGACACTGAAGCTTTCTTT,CASSVGDTEAFF
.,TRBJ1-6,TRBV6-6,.,TGTGCCAGCAGTTACTCGAGGGATTCACCCCTCCACTTT,CASSYSRDSPLHF
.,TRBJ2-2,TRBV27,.,TGTGCCAGCAGTTTTGCTGGGACCGGGGAGCTGTTTTTT,CASSFAGTGELFF
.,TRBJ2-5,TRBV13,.,TGTGCCAGCAGCTTAGAGGGGGATACAGAGACCCAGTACTTC,CASSLEGDTETQYF
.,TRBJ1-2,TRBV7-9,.,TGTGCCAGCACCGAAGCGCATAACTATGGCTACACCTTC,CASTEAHNYGYTF
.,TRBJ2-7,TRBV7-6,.,TGTGCCAGCAGCTTAGGAGCGGAGACATACGAGCAGTACTTC,CASSLGAETYEQYF
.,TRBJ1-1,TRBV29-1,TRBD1,TGCAGCGTCAGGACAGGGGAGAACACTGAAGCTTTCTTT,CSVRTGENTEAFF
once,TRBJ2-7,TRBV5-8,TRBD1,TGTGCCAGCAGGGGACAGGGTACGTACGAGCAGTACTTC,CASRGQGTYEQYF
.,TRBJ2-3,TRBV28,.,TGTGCCAGCAGTCCAGGGACGAACCCGGCCACAGATACGCAGTATTTT,CASSPGTNPATDTQYF
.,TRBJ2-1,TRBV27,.,TGTGCCAGCTGGAAGCGGAACTACAATGAGCAGTTCTTC,CASWKRNYNEQFF
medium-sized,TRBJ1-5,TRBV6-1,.,TGTGCCAGCAGCACGTGGGGGAGCCAGCCCCAGCATTTT,CASSTWGSQPQHF
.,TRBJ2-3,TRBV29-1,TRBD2,TGCAGCGTGGAGGGGGGACTAGCGGGGACCGGGGATACGCAGTATTTT,CSVEGGLAGTGDTQYF
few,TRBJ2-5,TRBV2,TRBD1,TGTGCCAGCAGTGAGGGACAGTACCAAGAGACCCAGTACTTC,CASSEGQYQETQYF
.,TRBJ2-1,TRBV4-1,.,TGCGCCAGCAGCCAAGATGGATTGGGTTATGAGCAGTTCTTC,CASSQDGLGYEQFF
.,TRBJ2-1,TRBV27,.,TGTGCCAGCAGTTTAGCGGGACTCGCTTACAATGAGCAGTTCTTC,CASSLAGLAYNEQFF
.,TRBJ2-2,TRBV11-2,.,TGTGCCAGCAGCTTAGGGGGCGCCACAGAAGCCTTCGGGGAGCTGTTTTTT,CASSLGGATEAFGELFF
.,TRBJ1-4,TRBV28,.,TGTGCCAGCAGTTTATTCGGGAATAATGAAAAACTGTTTTTT,CASSLFGNNEKLFF
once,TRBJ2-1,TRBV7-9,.,TGTGCCAGCAGCCCACCAGGTGAGCAGTTCTTC,CASSPPGEQFF
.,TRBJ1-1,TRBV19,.,TGTGCCAGTAGTATCGGCACCACTGAAGCTTTCTTT,CASSIGTTEAFF
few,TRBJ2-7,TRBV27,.,TGTGCCAGCAGTCCCACCCCCGCTAGCCTCCGGGAGCAGTACTTC,CASSPTPASLREQYF
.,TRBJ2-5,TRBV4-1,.,TGCGCCAGCAGCCAAGACGGGACCCAGTACTTC,CASSQDGTQYF
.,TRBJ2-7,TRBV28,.,TGTGCCAGCAGTCTACGGGGATACTACGAGCAGTACTTC,CASSLRGYYEQYF
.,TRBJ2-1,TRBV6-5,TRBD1,TGTGCCAGCAGTGGGGGGACAGGGGGCGTCGATGAGCAGTTCTTC,CASSGGTGGVDEQFF
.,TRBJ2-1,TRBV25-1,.,TGTGCCAGCAGTGGAACAGGGTTCTCCTACAATGAGCAGTTCTTC,CASSGTGFSYNEQFF
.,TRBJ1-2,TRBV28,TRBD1,TGTGCCACCCAGGGAGGGGGCTCCTATGGCTACACCTTC,CATQGGGSYGYTF
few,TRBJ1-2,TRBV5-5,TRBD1,TGTGCCAGCAGAGGGGACAGCCCCGAGGACTATGGCTACACCTTC,CASRGDSPEDYGYTF
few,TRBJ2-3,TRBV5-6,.,TGTGCCAGCAGCTTTAGCACAGATACGCAGTATTTT,CASSFSTDTQYF
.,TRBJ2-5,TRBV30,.,TGTGCCTGGAGCGGGGGAGGAGGAGAGACCCAGTACTTC,CAWSGGGGETQYF
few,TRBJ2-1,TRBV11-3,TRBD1,TGTGCCAGCAGCTTAACAGGGGCCAACAATGAGCAGTTCTTC,CASSLTGANNEQFF
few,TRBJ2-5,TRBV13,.,TGTGCCAGCAGCTTAGAGGACACCCAAGAGACCCAGTACTTC,CASSLEDTQETQYF
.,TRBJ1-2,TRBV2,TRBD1,TGTGCCAGCAGTGAAGCGCTTCGCGACAGGGAGCACGGCTACACCTTC,CASSEALRDREHGYTF
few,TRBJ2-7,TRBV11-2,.,TGTGCCAGCAGCTTCTTGGGACACCTCTACGAGCAGTACTTC,CASSFLGHLYEQYF
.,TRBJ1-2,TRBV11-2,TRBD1,TGTGCCAGCAGCTTAGGGGCCAGGGGGATAGGCTACACCTTC,CASSLGARGIGYTF
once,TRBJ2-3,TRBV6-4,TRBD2,TGTGCCAGCAGTGCTACCGGGACTAGCGGCACAGATACGCAGTATTTT,CASSATGTSGTDTQYF
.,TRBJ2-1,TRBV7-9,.,TGTGCCAGCACCGGGATAGCGGCGTCGAGCTCCTACAATGAGCAGTTCTTC,CASTGIAASSSYNEQFF
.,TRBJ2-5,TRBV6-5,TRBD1,TGTGCCAGCAGTTACGACAGGGATGAGACCCAGTACTTC,CASSYDRDETQYF
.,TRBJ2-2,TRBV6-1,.,TGTGCCAGCACCCCTCTCGCGACCCGAACCGGGGAGCTGTTTTTT,CASTPLATRTGELFF
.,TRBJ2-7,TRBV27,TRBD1,TGTGCCAGCAGTCTCGGGACAGGGCACTCCTACGAGCAGTACTTC,CASSLGTGHSYEQYF